This T cell receptor (beta chain) derives from a study of cytomegalovirus exposure and HLA in healthy donors. General study points: One later analysis reportedly identified an Asian-associated ancestry cluster that showed fewer N-insertions than the approximately 710-donor mean. Confirmation in vitro established that a few CMV-associated chains were specific for CMV antigens.

The CDR3 sequence is 13 residues long. Germline V gene data show CDR1 as MNHEY and CDR2 as SVGAGI. Trimming at V came to 4 bases and at J to 4 bases, leaving 2 bases not matched to a gene. The PCR made use of 60 Vbeta and 13 Jbeta primers. TCRdb keeps only in-frame clones here, not all; method: immunoSEQ multiplex PCR. The sample lists around 160,000 clones, 75% occurring once. A note on this clone: Its antigen is as yet unknown.

This receptor was taken from a male donor in good health and CMV-seronegative. The sequenced sample was PBMCs. The V and J genes are TRBV6-5 and TRBJ2-5; 8 positions agree with TRBD1. Here the CDR3 DNA reads TGTGCCAGCAGTTCAGGGGGCCCAGAGACCCAGTACTTC. Translating it yields CASSSGGPETQYF.